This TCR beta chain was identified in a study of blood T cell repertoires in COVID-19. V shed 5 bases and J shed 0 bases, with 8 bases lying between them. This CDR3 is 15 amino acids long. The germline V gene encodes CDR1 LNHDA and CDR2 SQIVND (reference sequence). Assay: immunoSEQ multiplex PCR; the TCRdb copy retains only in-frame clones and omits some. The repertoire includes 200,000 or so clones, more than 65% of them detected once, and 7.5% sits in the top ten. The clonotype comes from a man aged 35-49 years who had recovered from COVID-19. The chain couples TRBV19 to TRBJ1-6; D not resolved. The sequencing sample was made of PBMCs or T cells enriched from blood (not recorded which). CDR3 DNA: TGTGCCAGTAGTGAGGGCATCTCCTATAATTCACCCCTCCACTTT. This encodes CASSEGISYNSPLHF.